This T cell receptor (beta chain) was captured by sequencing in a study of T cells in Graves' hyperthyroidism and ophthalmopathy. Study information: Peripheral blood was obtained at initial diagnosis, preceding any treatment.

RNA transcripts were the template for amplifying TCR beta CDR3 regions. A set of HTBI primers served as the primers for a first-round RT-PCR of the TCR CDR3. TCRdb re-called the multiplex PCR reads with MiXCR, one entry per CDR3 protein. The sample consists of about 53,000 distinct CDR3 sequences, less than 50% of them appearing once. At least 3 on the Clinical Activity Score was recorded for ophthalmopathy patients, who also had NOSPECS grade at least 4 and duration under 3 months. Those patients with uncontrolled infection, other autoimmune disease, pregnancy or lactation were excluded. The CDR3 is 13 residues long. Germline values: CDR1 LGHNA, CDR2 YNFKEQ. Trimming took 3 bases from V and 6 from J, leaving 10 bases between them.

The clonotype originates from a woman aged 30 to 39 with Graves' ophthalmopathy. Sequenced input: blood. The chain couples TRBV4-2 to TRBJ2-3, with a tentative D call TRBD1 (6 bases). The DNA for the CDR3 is TGTGCCAGCAGCCACACAGGGTCGGATACGCAGTATTTT. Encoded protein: CASSHTGSDTQYF.